A single TCR beta chain is shown here with its context. Its target is not known. A much bigger clone sits one base away, suggesting this may be a read error. Each donor supplied roughly 9 milliliters of peripheral blood. A J-beta primer mix and a sample-barcoded 5' primer were used in a second PCR of about 7 to 12 cycles. One entry per CDR3 protein results from TCRdb running MiXCR on the 5' RACE reads. This table has some 800,000 distinct CDR3 sequences, around 42% appearing once. This sample was included in a study of blood T cells in healthy people across ages. The trim removed 0 bases at V and 11 bases at J, leaving 17 bases unmatched. Looked up from germline, CDR1 is LGHNA and CDR2 is YSLEER. CDR3 length: 17 residues. Study results and limitations: The long-lived group displayed more naive CD4+ cells, plus higher diversity, than the aged donors did.

Sequenced input: blood. The receptor's source is a man in his sixties in good health. The chain employs TRBV4-3 and TRBJ2-5; 8 bases agree with TRBD2. The CDR3 nucleotides are TGCGCCAGCAGCCAAGAGGTTGAGCGGGGGAAGGGCAATGAGCAGTACTTC. Protein sequence: CASSQEVERGKGNEQYF.